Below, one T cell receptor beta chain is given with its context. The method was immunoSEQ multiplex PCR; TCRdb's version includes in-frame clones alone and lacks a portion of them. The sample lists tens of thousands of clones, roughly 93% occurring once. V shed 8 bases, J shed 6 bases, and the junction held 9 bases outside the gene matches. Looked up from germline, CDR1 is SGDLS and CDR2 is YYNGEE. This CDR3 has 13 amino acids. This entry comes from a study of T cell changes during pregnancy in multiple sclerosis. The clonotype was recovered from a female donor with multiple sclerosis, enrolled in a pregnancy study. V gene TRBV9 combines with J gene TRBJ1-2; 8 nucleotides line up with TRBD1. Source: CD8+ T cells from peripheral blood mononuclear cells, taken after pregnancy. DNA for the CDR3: TGTGCCAGTTGGGCAGGGGGCATCCATGGCTACACCTTC. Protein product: CASWAGGIHGYTF.